The clone carrying this TCR beta chain was counted at least ten times. Its antigen is undetermined. TCRdb re-called the reads through MiXCR, storing one row per CDR3 protein. The sample holds roughly 200,000 distinct CDR3 sequences; 8% to 10% are singletons and the top ten take approximately 4.3%. This specimen comes from a study of T cell repertoires in cytomegalovirus infection. Broader study findings: Clonotypes of TCR beta that were HLA-C-restricted and CMV-specific dominated the ex vivo response.

The origin of this receptor is a human donor in good health (CMV status not recorded). Some clones in this sample may be carry-over from other donors' samples. Sequencing input: PBMCs.

CDR3 nucleotides: TGTGCCAGCAGCGGGGGACAGGGAGGTGAAAAACTGTTTTTT. It is translated as CASSGGQGGEKLFF. V gene TRBV2 combines with J gene TRBJ1-4, with TRBD1 matching over 9 bases. The CDR3 is made up of 14 amino acids. Germline V gene data show CDR1 as SNHLY and CDR2 as FYNNEI. After removal of 6 bases from V and 7 bases from J, the junction contained 6 bases not matched to a gene. The full variable domain, its missing parts supplied by reference TRBV2 and TRBJ1-4, is EPEVTQTPSHQVTQMGQEVILRCVPISNHLYFYWYRQILGQKVEFLVSFYNNEISEKSEIFDDQFSVERPDGSNFTLKIRSTKLEDSAMYFCASSGGQGGEKLFFGSGTQLSVL.